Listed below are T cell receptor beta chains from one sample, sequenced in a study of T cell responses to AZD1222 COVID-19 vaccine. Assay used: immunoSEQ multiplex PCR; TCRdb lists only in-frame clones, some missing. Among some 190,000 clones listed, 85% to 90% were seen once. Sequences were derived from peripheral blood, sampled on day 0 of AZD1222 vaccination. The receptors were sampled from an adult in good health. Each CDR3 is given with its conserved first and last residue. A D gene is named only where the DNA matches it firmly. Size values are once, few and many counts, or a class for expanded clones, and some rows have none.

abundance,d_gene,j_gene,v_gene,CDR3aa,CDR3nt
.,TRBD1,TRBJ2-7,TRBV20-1,CSARTGDKRYF,TGCAGTGCTCGGACAGGGGACAAGCGGTACTTC
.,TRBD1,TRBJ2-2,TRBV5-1,CASSPGGVNTGELFF,TGCGCCAGCAGCCCAGGGGGCGTGAACACCGGGGAGCTGTTTTTT
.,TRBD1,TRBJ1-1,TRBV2,CASSQSGGTEAFF,TGTGCCAGCAGTCAATCAGGGGGTACTGAAGCTTTCTTT
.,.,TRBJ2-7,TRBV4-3,CASSQGVGQPYEQYF,TGCGCCAGCAGCCAAGGGGTAGGACAGCCCTACGAGCAGTACTTC
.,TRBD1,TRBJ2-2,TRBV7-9,CASSFEGATGELFF,TGTGCCAGCAGCTTTGAGGGGGCGACCGGGGAGCTGTTTTTT
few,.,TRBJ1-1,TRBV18,CASSPPLIRNTEAFF,TGTGCCAGCTCACCCCCGCTCATTCGGAACACTGAAGCTTTCTTT
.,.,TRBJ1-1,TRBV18,CASSPNNRNTNTEAFF,TGTGCCAGCTCACCAAACAACAGGAATACGAACACTGAAGCTTTCTTT
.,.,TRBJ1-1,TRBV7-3,CATRRGLGTEAFF,TGTGCCACCCGTCGGGGTCTTGGCACTGAAGCTTTCTTT
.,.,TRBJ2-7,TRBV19,CASSTISGSGSLYEQYF,TGTGCCAGTAGTACGATATCAGGGTCCGGTTCCCTCTACGAGCAGTACTTC
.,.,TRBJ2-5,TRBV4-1,CASSQDGVADTDQETQYF,TGCGCCAGCAGCCAAGATGGGGTAGCGGACACGGACCAAGAGACCCAGTACTTC
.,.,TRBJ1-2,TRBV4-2,CASSQDLGEHYGYTF,TGTGCCAGCAGCCAAGATCTAGGGGAACACTATGGCTACACCTTC
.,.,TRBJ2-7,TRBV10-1,CASGPHSGSVAIYEQYF,TGCGCCAGCGGACCCCACTCAGGGTCGGTGGCTATTTACGAGCAGTACTTC
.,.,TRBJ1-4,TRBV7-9,CASSLGSGGEKLFF,TGTGCCAGCAGCCTGGGGTCGGGGGGTGAAAAACTGTTTTTT
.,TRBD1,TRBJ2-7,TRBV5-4,CASSPLDRGPYEQYF,TGTGCCAGCAGCCCCTTGGACAGGGGCCCCTACGAGCAGTACTTC
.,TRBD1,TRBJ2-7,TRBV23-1,CAKTGGLSEQYF,TGCGCCAAAACAGGGGGCCTTAGCGAGCAGTACTTC
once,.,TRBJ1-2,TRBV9,CASSVSPGYANYGYTF,TGTGCCAGCAGCGTTTCCCCAGGATATGCAAACTATGGCTACACCTTC
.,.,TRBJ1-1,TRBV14,CASSQQAGESMNTEAFF,TGTGCCAGCAGCCAACAGGCAGGCGAGAGCATGAACACTGAAGCTTTCTTT
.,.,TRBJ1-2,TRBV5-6,CASSPPQHYGYTF,TGTGCCAGCAGCCCCCCGCAGCACTATGGCTACACCTTC
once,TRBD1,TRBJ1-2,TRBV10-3,CAISGTGEYGYTF,TGTGCCATCAGTGGGACAGGGGAATATGGCTACACCTTC
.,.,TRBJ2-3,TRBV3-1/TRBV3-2,CASSQGSDTQYF,TGTGCCAGCAGCCAAGGGTCGGATACGCAGTATTTT
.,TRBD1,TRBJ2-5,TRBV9,CASSAKPGTEDQETQYF,TGTGCCAGCAGCGCTAAACCCGGGACAGAAGACCAAGAGACCCAGTACTTC
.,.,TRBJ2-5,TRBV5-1,CASSMSEGRETQYF,TGCGCCAGCAGCATGTCTGAGGGAAGGGAGACCCAGTACTTC
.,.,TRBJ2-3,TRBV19,CASSSDPRSTDTQYF,TGTGCCAGTAGTTCCGACCCTCGTAGCACAGATACGCAGTATTTT
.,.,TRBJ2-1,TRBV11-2,CASSYSTVDLKTYNEQFF,TGTGCCAGCAGCTACAGCACAGTTGATCTCAAAACCTACAATGAGCAGTTCTTC
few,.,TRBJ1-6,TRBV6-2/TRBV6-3,CASSRDSLNSPLHF,TGTGCCAGCAGCCGCGACAGCCTTAATTCACCCCTCCACTTT
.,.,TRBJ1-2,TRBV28,CASSFAGTSYGYTF,TGTGCCAGCAGTTTCGCCGGGACAAGCTATGGCTACACCTTC
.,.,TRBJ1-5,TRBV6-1,CASSEVGGFHQPQHF,TGTGCCAGCAGTGAAGTGGGGGGGTTTCATCAGCCCCAGCATTTT
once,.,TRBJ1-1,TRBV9,CASSNGGEAFF,TGTGCCAGCAGCAACGGGGGGGAAGCTTTCTTT
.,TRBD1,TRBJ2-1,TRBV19,CASKRTGSSYNEQFF,TGTGCCAGTAAGAGGACAGGGAGCTCCTACAATGAGCAGTTCTTC
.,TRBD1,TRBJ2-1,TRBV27,CASGYRGNEQFF,TGTGCCAGCGGGTACAGGGGGAATGAGCAGTTCTTC
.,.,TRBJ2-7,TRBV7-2,CASSPSGRAYEQYF,TGTGCCAGCAGCCCCAGCGGCCGTGCCTACGAGCAGTACTTC
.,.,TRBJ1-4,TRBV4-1,CASSQENRKETTNEKLFF,TGCGCCAGCAGCCAAGAAAACAGGAAAGAAACAACTAATGAAAAACTGTTTTTT
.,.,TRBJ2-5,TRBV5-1,CASSPGRGGETQYF,TGCGCCAGCAGCCCGGGACGAGGAGGGGAGACCCAGTACTTC
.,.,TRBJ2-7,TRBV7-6,CASSLEGQDSVYEQYF,TGTGCCAGCAGCTTAGAGGGGCAGGATAGCGTTTACGAGCAGTACTTC
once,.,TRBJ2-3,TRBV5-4,CASSLGTADTQYF,TGTGCCAGCAGCTTGGGGACGGCAGATACGCAGTATTTT
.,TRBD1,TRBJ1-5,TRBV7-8,CASSGDRDQPQHF,TGTGCCAGCAGCGGGGACAGGGATCAGCCCCAGCATTTT
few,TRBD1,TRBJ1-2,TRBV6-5,CASSYLQGAGGYTF,TGTGCCAGCAGTTACTTACAGGGGGCCGGGGGCTACACCTTC
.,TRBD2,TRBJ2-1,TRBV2,CASSVGGALENEQFF,TGTGCCAGCAGTGTCGGGGGGGCGTTGGAGAATGAGCAGTTCTTC